Listed below are T cell receptor beta chains from one sample, sequenced in a study of T cells in Graves' hyperthyroidism and ophthalmopathy. TCRdb reprocessed the multiplex PCR reads with MiXCR, giving one entry per CDR3 protein. In the table there are around 430,000 distinct CDR3 sequences, approximately 15% of which are singletons. Material: blood. These receptors were collected from a woman in her 30s with Graves' hyperthyroidism. CDR3s include the opening cysteine and the closing phenylalanine or tryptophan. D genes are given only for firm matches. A row's size may be missing; if present it is once, few, many or a size class.

many	.	TRBJ2-1	TRBV7-2	TGTGCCAGCAGCTTAGTTCCTGGTTACAATGAGCAGTTCTTC	CASSLVPGYNEQFF
.	.	TRBJ1-3	TRBV2	TGTGCCAGCAGCCTCCGGGTTTCGGGAAACACCATATATTTT	CASSLRVSGNTIYF
.	TRBD1	TRBJ2-1	TRBV20-1	TGCAGTGCTAGCGCCGGGACAGGGTTCTGGAATGAGCAGTTCTTC	CSASAGTGFWNEQFF
few	.	TRBJ2-3	TRBV15	TGTGCCACCAGCAGAGGCAATAGCGCCCTCACAGATACGCAGTATTTT	CATSRGNSALTDTQYF
many	TRBD2	TRBJ2-7	TRBV18	TGTGCCAGCTCACCACCGAGACTAGCGGAACCCTACGAGCAGTACTTC	CASSPPRLAEPYEQYF
many	TRBD1	TRBJ2-5	TRBV3-1	TGTGCCAGCAGCCAGGAATCAGGGGGAAAGTACTTC	CASSQESGGKYF
.	TRBD2	TRBJ2-7	TRBV28	TGTGCCAGCAGTTTAATGACTAGCGGCAATTACGAGCAGTACTTC	CASSLMTSGNYEQYF
many	.	TRBJ1-1	TRBV18	TGTGCCAGCTGCAGGGAGATGAACACTGAAGCTTTCTTT	CASCREMNTEAFF
few	TRBD1	TRBJ2-5	TRBV20-1	TGCAGTGCTCGAGATCGGGACAGGGAGGGAGAGACCCAGTACTTC	CSARDRDREGETQYF
many	.	TRBJ2-3	TRBV5-1	TGCGCCAGCAGAATGGGGGTGACAGATACGCAGTATTTT	CASRMGVTDTQYF
many	TRBD2	TRBJ2-1	TRBV3-1	TGTGCCAGCAGCGTAACTAGCGGGTACAACTCCTACAATGAGCAGTTCTTC	CASSVTSGYNSYNEQFF
.	TRBD2	TRBJ2-7	TRBV9	TGTGCCAGCAGCGCCGGACTAGCTACGAGGGGGGAGCAGTACTTC	CASSAGLATRGEQYF
few	.	TRBJ2-7	TRBV4-1	TGCGCCAGCAGCCAAGAAAGAGGGCGGTACGAGCAGTACTTC	CASSQERGRYEQYF
many	TRBD2	TRBJ2-7	TRBV6-5	TGTGCCAGCAGCTTACCGGGACTAGTAGTGGAGCAGTACTTC	CASSLPGLVVEQYF
few	.	TRBJ2-2	TRBV27	TGTGCCAGCAGTTTGTTCGAGGGCGGGGAGCTGTTTTTT	CASSLFEGGELFF
many	TRBD2	TRBJ2-1	TRBV5-4	TGTGCCAGCAGCTTGGGGGGACTAGGCTACAATGAGCAGTTCTTC	CASSLGGLGYNEQFF
.	TRBD1	TRBJ2-7	TRBV27	TGTGCCAGCAGGGTGACAGGGGACTACGAGCAGTACTTC	CASRVTGDYEQYF
few	.	TRBJ2-2	TRBV12-3/TRBV12-4	TGTGCCAGCAGTTTAGGACAGCTCACCGGGGAGCTGTTTTTT	CASSLGQLTGELFF
.	.	TRBJ1-4	TRBV30	TGTGCCGTACAAGGAAATGAAAAACTGTTTTTT	CAVQGNEKLFF
many	TRBD1	TRBJ2-2	TRBV5-1	TGCGCCAGCAGCCCATTAGGGGGCGCGGACACCGGGGAGCTGTTTTTT	CASSPLGGADTGELFF
many	.	TRBJ2-3	TRBV12-3/TRBV12-4	TGTGCCAGCAGTTTAGAGGACACACGGGTGACAGATACGCAGTATTTT	CASSLEDTRVTDTQYF
many	.	TRBJ2-7	TRBV7-2	TGTGCCAGCAGCCCCCGGGCCTCCTCCTACGAGCAGTACTTC	CASSPRASSYEQYF
many	TRBD2	TRBJ2-4	TRBV6-2/TRBV6-3	TGTGCCAGCAGTTACACATCCGGACTAGCGGGAGTAGCCAAAAACATTCAGTACTTC	CASSYTSGLAGVAKNIQYF
many	TRBD1	TRBJ2-7	TRBV27	TGTGCCAGCAGATCTGCCGGGACAGGGATCCTCGAGCAGTACTTC	CASRSAGTGILEQYF
.	.	TRBJ1-1	TRBV9	TGTGCCAGCAGCGTAGACGGGGGACCCAGCCCGAACACTGAAGCTTTCTTT	CASSVDGGPSPNTEAFF
many	.	TRBJ2-7	TRBV2	TGTGCCAGCAGTCCTAACCGAAAGCAGTACTTC	CASSPNRKQYF
many	.	TRBJ1-1	TRBV18	TGTGCCAGCTCACCACCATCGGCCCGGATGAACACTGAAGCTTTCTTT	CASSPPSARMNTEAFF
many	.	TRBJ2-5	TRBV7-9	TGTGCCAGCAGCCCCGACAGGCTCATCCAAGAGACCCAGTACTTC	CASSPDRLIQETQYF
.	TRBD1	TRBJ2-7	TRBV10-3	TGTGCCATCAGTGGCGGGACAGGGGGCGCCGAGCAGTACTTC	CAISGGTGGAEQYF
many	TRBD2	TRBJ2-7	TRBV7-9	TGTGCCAGCAGCTTAGATGGCAGCGGGGGGCGGGACGAGCAGTACTTC	CASSLDGSGGRDEQYF
many	.	TRBJ2-2	TRBV20-1	TGCAGTGCTAGAGATTATGGCGGGACGAACACCGGGGAGCTGTTTTTT	CSARDYGGTNTGELFF
many	TRBD1	TRBJ2-7	TRBV20-1	TGCAGTGCTACTCCGGGACAGGGTTACGAGCAGTACTTC	CSATPGQGYEQYF
few	.	TRBJ1-5	TRBV19	TGTGCCAGTAGGCAATCCGGGACTAATAGCAATCAGCCCCAGCATTTT	CASRQSGTNSNQPQHF
many	.	TRBJ1-5	TRBV12-3/TRBV12-4	TGTGCCAGCAGTTTTCAAACTCATCAGCCCCAGCATTTT	CASSFQTHQPQHF
few	TRBD1	TRBJ1-2	TRBV20-1	TGCAGTGCTAGAGATCAGGGGGAAGGGGACTATGGCTACACCTTC	CSARDQGEGDYGYTF
many	.	TRBJ2-3	TRBV28	TGTGCCAGCAGTTTTGGGCTTTCAGATACGCAGTATTTT	CASSFGLSDTQYF
few	.	TRBJ1-6	TRBV3-1	TGTGCCAGCAGCCAAGTTTTCCACTGGGGTGTTCGCGTCACAGGGCGTTCACCCCTCCACTTT	CASSQVFHWGVRVTGRSPLHF
.	.	TRBJ2-5	TRBV27	TGTGCCAGCAGTTGGGGGGACGGACAAGAGACCCAGTACTTC	CASSWGDGQETQYF
many	TRBD2	TRBJ2-5	TRBV20-1	TGCAGTGCTAGAGCTAGCGGGCAAGAGACCCAGTACTTC	CSARASGQETQYF
.	TRBD2	TRBJ2-1	TRBV5-1	TGCGCCAGCAGCTTGGCCGTTGGGCGGGAGCCGGACAATGAGCAGTTCTTC	CASSLAVGREPDNEQFF
many	.	TRBJ1-5	TRBV3-1	TGTGCCAGCAGCCAGGGGTCGATTGGGCGAAATCAGCCCCAGCATTTT	CASSQGSIGRNQPQHF
many	TRBD1	TRBJ2-2	TRBV5-1	TGCGCCAGCAGCCGCGCGCCCCCAGGACAGGGGGCAACAGGGGAGCTGTTTTTT	CASSRAPPGQGATGELFF
.	TRBD1	TRBJ2-1	TRBV12-5	TGTGCTAGTGGTGGGACAGGGGGCACCGGGGAGCAGTTCTTC	CASGGTGGTGEQFF
many	TRBD2	TRBJ2-1	TRBV20-1	TGCAGTCAGAGCGGGAGCTCCTACAATGAGCAGTTCTTC	CSQSGSSYNEQFF
few	.	TRBJ1-4	TRBV3-1	TGTGCCAGCAGCCAAGGGGGAGAGGGCCGGTTTTTT	CASSQGGEGRFF
many	.	TRBJ2-2	TRBV27	TGTGCCAGCACCCTCCTTACTAGTCCCCCCGGGGAGCTGTTTTTT	CASTLLTSPPGELFF
many	TRBD2	TRBJ2-1	TRBV28	TGTGCCAGCAGTTTATGGCGGGAGAGCTCCTACAATGAGCAGTTCTTC	CASSLWRESSYNEQFF